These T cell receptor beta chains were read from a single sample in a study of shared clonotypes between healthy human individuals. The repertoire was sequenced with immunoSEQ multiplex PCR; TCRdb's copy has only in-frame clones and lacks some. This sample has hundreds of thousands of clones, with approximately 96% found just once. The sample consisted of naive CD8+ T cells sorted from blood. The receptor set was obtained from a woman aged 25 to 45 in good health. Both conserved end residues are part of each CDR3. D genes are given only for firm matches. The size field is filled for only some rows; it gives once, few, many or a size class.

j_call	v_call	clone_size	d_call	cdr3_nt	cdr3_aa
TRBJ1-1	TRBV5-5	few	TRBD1	TGTGCCAGCAGCACAGGACAGGGGCCGGGCACTGAAGCTTTCTTT	CASSTGQGPGTEAFF
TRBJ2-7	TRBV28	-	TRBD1	TGTGCCAGCAGTTACTCATCAGGGGGCCGTGGGGCGCTCTCCTACGAGCAGTACTTC	CASSYSSGGRGALSYEQYF
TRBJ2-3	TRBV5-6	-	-	TGTGCCAGCAGCTTGGGGAGGAGGGCTAGCGTACTCACAGATACGCAGTATTTT	CASSLGRRASVLTDTQYF
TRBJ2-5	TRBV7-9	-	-	TGTGCCAGCAGCTTCGACAGGACCCAGTACTTC	CASSFDRTQYF
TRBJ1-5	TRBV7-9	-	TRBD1	TGTGCCAGCAGCGCAACAGGGGCAGGGCAGCCCCAGCATTTT	CASSATGAGQPQHF
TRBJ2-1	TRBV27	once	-	TGTGCCAGCACGGGGCAGGCTGACCCCTACAATGAGCAGTTCTTC	CASTGQADPYNEQFF
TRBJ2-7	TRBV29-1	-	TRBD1	TGCAGCGTTGGCGACAGGGGGCCCTACGAGCAGTACTTC	CSVGDRGPYEQYF
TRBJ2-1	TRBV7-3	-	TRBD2	TGTGCCAGCAGCTACCTTGGCGGGGGGATTCATGAGCAGTTCTTC	CASSYLGGGIHEQFF
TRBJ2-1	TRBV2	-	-	TGTGCCAGCTCTGGGGAGAAGCGGTTGATCTACAATGAGCAGTTCTTC	CASSGEKRLIYNEQFF
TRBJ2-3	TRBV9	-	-	TGTGCCAGCAGCGTAGATGGAACAGATACGCAGTATTTT	CASSVDGTDTQYF
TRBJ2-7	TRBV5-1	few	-	TGCGCCAGCAGGGGGGACCGGGACTCCACCTACGAGCAGTACTTC	CASRGDRDSTYEQYF
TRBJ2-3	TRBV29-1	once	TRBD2	TGCAGCGCCCGGGACTATGTTGGAAAGTATTTT	CSARDYVGKYF
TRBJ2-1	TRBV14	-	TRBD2	TGTGCCAGCAGCCCTACCCCGGGACTAGCTTTGCGCAATGAGCAGTTCTTC	CASSPTPGLALRNEQFF
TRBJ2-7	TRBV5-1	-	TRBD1	TGCGCCACCAGACCGGGACAGGGTCTTCTCCACGAGCAGTACTTC	CATRPGQGLLHEQYF
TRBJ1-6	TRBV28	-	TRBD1	TGTGCCAGCAACACCCCGACAGGGTGGGTCGATTCACCCCTCCACTTT	CASNTPTGWVDSPLHF
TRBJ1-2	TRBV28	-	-	TGTGCCAGCAGAGGACAGCCACCAGGCTATGGCTACACCTTC	CASRGQPPGYGYTF
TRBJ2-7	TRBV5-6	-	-	TGTGCCAGCAGCCGTCCGGCGGGTACATTGGGGCAGTACTTC	CASSRPAGTLGQYF
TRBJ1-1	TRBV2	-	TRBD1	TGTGCCAGCAGTGAAGGCCCGGGACAGGGGGCCGGGAATGCTTTCTTT	CASSEGPGQGAGNAFF
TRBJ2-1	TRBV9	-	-	TGTGCCAGCAGCGTAGTTGGGGTCCGGCATGAGCAGTTCTTC	CASSVVGVRHEQFF
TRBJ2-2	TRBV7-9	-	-	TGTGCCAGCAGCTTAATAGTGTCCGGGGAGCTGTTTTTT	CASSLIVSGELFF
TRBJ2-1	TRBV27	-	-	TGTGCCAGCAGTAACTTCAATCCATCCTACAATGAGCAGTTCTTC	CASSNFNPSYNEQFF
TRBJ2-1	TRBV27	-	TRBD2	TGTGCCAGCACCAACCCCGGGACTAGCGGGTCTGCCTCCTACAATGAGCAGTTCTTC	CASTNPGTSGSASYNEQFF
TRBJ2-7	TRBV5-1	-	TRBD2	TGCGCCAGCAGCTTGGTGGCTAGCGGAACCTACGAGCAGTACTTC	CASSLVASGTYEQYF
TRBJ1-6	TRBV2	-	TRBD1	TGTGCCAGCAATATCAATCCGGGACAGGGACTAACCCTGCTCAATTCACCCCTCCACTTT	CASNINPGQGLTLLNSPLHF
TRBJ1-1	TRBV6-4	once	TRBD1	TGTGCCAGCAGCGAGGACAGGGAACCCGTTGAGAACACTGAAGCTTTCTTT	CASSEDREPVENTEAFF
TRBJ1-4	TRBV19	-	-	TGTGCCAGTAGTCCAAGGGGCTCGGCTAATGAAAAACTGTTTTTT	CASSPRGSANEKLFF
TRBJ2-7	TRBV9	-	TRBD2	TGTGCCAGCAGCGAGGGACTAGGGCCCTACGAGCAGTACTTC	CASSEGLGPYEQYF
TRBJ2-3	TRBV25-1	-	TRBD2	TGTGCCAGCAGTGACAATAGCGGGAGAGCAGATACGCAGTATTTT	CASSDNSGRADTQYF
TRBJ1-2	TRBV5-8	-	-	TGTGCCAGCAGCCAATGGGCTAACTATGGCTACACCTTC	CASSQWANYGYTF
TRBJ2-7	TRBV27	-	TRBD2	TGTGCCAGCAGTGCTAGCGGGAGTCCCTACGAGCAGTACTTC	CASSASGSPYEQYF
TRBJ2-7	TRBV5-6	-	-	TGTGCCAGCAGCCAGGGCTTGGGGTTCTACGAGCAGTACTTC	CASSQGLGFYEQYF
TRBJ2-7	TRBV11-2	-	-	TGTGCCAGCAGCTTAGGGGGGAAAGGGACCTACGAGCAGTACTTC	CASSLGGKGTYEQYF
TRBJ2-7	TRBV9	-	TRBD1	TGTGCCAGCAGCGGGGGACAGAATTACGAGCAGTACTTC	CASSGGQNYEQYF
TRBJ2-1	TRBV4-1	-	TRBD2	TGCGCCAGCAGCCAAGAGCTACTAGCGGGGTGGTTCTTC	CASSQELLAGWFF
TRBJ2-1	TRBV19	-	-	TGTGCCAGTAGTAACGCGAGACGCGGAAATGAGCAGTTCTTC	CASSNARRGNEQFF
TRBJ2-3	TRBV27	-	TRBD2	TGTGCCAGCAGTTTAGGGACTAGCGGAATCACAGATACGCAGTATTTT	CASSLGTSGITDTQYF
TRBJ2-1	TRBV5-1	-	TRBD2	TGCGCCAGCAGCTCGGGACTAGCGGGGCACAATGAGCAGTTCTTC	CASSSGLAGHNEQFF
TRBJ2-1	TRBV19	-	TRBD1	TGTGCCAGTAGTAGCCTCACGCCTCTGACAGGGGGCGACGAGCAGTTCTTC	CASSSLTPLTGGDEQFF
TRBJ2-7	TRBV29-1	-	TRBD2	TGCAGCGCCGTGGGACTAGCGGGCTACGAGCAGTACTTC	CSAVGLAGYEQYF
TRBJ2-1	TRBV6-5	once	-	TGTGCCAGCAGTTACTCGGTGGGCCAGCTCTACAATGAGCAGTTCTTC	CASSYSVGQLYNEQFF
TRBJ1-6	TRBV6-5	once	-	TGTGCCAGCAGTCTTGACGGACGTACCCTCCACTTT	CASSLDGRTLHF
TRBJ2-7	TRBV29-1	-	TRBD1	TGCAGCGTGGTGGGGACAGATTCCTACGAGCAGTACTTC	CSVVGTDSYEQYF
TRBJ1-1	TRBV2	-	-	TGTGCCAGCAGTGATCGATGGACCACTGAAGCTTTCTTT	CASSDRWTTEAFF
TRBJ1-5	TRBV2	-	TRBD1	TGTGCCAGCAGGGACAGGGTTCATCAGCCCCAGCATTTT	CASRDRVHQPQHF
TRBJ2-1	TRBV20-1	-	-	TGCAGTGCTAGAGTAGTCGATGAGCAGTTCTTC	CSARVVDEQFF
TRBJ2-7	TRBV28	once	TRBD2	TGTGCCAGCAGTTTAAGGACTAGCCCGTACGAGCAGTACTTC	CASSLRTSPYEQYF
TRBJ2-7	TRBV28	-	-	TGTGCCAGCAGGGATAGCGCGACGAAATACGAGCAGTACTTC	CASRDSATKYEQYF
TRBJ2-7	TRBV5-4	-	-	TGTGCCAGCAGCTTGAGACCGACTTACGAGCAGTACTTC	CASSLRPTYEQYF
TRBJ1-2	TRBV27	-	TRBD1	TGTGCCAGCAGTTTATCCCCCTGGACAGGGAATGGCTACACCTTC	CASSLSPWTGNGYTF
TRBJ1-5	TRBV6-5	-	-	TGTGCCAGCAGTTACTCGGCGGAGAGCAATCAGCCCCAGCATTTT	CASSYSAESNQPQHF
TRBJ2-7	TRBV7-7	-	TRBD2	TGTGCCAGCAGCTTAGCCAGCGGGACTGGCTACGAGCAGTACTTC	CASSLASGTGYEQYF
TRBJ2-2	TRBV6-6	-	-	TGTGCCAGCAGTCGGGACAACACGAACACCGGGGAGCTGTTTTTT	CASSRDNTNTGELFF
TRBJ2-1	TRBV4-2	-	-	TGTGCCAGCAGACTGGCCCTGGGGAATGAGCAGTTCTTC	CASRLALGNEQFF
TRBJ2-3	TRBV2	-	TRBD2	TGTGCCAGCAGGGGGGATACGGGACTAGCGGGAGGGTCTTCGGGCACAGATACGCAGTATTTT	CASRGDTGLAGGSSGTDTQYF
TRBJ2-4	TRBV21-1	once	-	TGTGCCAGCAGCCCCCGACAGGGTCAGGTGGGCAAAAACATTCAGTACTTC	CASSPRQGQVGKNIQYF